This T cell receptor beta chain was observed in a study of blood T cell repertoires in COVID-19. Study-wide background: COVID-19 samples, acute and convalescent, were from the United States, Italy and Spain. Nucleic acid was either cDNA or gDNA, and it came from T cells, B-cell-depleted T cells, or PBMCs.

V gave up 5 bases and J gave up 4 bases; unmatched junction bases: 16. Germline values: CDR1 SGHTA, CDR2 FQGTGA. The CDR3 loop spans 19 amino acids. This clone was picked up one time. In the original workflow: It was from reference gene primer amplification that nucleated cell counts were estimated. Libraries were prepared by immunoSEQ multiplex PCR; TCRdb keeps only in-frame clonotypes and omits some of them. Clone size and the V and J calls come from that table; the DNA yielded D and trimming. The sample includes 100,000 to 130,000 clones, about 90% of them seen just once. This clonotype was sampled from a middle-aged man with active or convalescent COVID-19. Sequencing was performed on peripheral blood. The V gene is TRBV7-3, the J gene TRBJ1-6, with TRBD1 identical over 8 bases. The CDR3 spells CASSPRPSGGTGYNSPLHF. The CDR3 DNA sequence: TGTGCCAGCAGCCCCCGCCCCTCAGGGGGCACAGGATATAATTCACCCCTCCACTTT. Variable domain in full (rest from reference TRBV7-3 and TRBJ1-6): GAGVSQTPSNKVTEKGKYVELRCDPISGHTALYWYRQSLGQGPEFLIYFQGTGAADDSGLPNDRFFAVRPEGSVSTLKIQRTERGDSAVYLCASSPRPSGGTGYNSPLHFGNGTRLTVT.